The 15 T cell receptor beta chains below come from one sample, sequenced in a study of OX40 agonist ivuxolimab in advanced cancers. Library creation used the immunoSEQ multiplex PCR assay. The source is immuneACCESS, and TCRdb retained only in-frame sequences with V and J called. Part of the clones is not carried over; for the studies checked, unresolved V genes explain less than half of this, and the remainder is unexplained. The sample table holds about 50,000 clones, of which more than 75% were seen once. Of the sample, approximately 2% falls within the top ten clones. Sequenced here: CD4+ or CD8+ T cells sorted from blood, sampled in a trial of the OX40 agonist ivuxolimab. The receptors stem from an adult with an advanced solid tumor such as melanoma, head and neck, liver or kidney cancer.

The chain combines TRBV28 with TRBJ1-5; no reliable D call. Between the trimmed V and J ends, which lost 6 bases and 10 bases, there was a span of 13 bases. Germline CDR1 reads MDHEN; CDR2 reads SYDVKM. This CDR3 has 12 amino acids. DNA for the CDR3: TGTGCCAGCAGCCGCGAATTTGGTCCCCAGCATTTT. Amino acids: CASSREFGPQHF.

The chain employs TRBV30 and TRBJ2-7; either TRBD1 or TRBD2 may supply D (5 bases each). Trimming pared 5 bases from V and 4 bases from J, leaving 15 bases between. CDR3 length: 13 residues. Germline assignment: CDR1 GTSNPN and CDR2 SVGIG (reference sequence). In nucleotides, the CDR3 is TGTGCCTGGGGAAGGCAGGGAGATTACGAGCAGTACTTC. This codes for CAWGRQGDYEQYF.

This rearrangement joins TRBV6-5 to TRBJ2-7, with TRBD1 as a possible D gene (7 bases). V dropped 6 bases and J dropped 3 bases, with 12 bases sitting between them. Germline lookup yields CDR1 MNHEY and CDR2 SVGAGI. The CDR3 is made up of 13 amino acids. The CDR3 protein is CASSSQGGYEQYF. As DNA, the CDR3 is TGTGCCAGCAGCTCTCAGGGGGGCTACGAGCAGTACTTC.

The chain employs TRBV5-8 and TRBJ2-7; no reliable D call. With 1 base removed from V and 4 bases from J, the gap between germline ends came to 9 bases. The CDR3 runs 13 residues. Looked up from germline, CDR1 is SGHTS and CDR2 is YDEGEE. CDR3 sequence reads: CASSLWSGYEQYF. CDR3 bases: TGTGCCAGCAGCTTGTGGTCAGGTTACGAGCAGTACTTC.

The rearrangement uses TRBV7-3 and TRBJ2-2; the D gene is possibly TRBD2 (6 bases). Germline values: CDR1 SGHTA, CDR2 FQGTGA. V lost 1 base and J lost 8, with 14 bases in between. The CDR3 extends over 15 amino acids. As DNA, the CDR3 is TGTGCCAGCAGCTTAATTGCGGGAAATCCGGGGGAGCTGTTTTTT. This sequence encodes CASSLIAGNPGELFF.

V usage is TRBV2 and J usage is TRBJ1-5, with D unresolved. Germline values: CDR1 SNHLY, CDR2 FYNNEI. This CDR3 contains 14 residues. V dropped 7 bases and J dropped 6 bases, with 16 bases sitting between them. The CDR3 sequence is CASTAAPAGQPQHF. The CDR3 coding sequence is TGTGCCAGCACCGCCGCCCCCGCGGGTCAGCCCCAGCATTTT.

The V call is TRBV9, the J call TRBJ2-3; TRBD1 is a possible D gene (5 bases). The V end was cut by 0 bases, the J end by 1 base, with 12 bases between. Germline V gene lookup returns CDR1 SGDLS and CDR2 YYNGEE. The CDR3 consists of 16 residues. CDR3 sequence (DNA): TGTGCCAGCAGCGTAGGAGTAGGGGCTGGCACAGATACGCAGTATTTT. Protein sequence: CASSVGVGAGTDTQYF.

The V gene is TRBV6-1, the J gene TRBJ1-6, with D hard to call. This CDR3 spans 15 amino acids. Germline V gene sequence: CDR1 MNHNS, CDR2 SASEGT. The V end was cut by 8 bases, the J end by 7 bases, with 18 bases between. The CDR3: CASRPDLLSNSPLHF. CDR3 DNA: TGTGCCAGCCGACCCGACTTATTGTCCAATTCACCCCTCCACTTT.

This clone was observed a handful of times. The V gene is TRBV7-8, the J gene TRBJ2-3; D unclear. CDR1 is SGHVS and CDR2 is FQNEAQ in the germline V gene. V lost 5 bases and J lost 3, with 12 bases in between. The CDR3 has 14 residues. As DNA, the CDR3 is TGTGCCAGCAGCACATCGGAGAGGACAGATACGCAGTATTTT. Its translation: CASSTSERTDTQYF.

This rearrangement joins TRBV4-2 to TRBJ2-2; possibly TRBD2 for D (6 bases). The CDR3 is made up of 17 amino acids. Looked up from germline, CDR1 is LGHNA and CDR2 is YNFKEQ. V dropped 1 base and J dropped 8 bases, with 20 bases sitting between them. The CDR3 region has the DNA TGTGCCAGCAGCCAAGCCTGGGCGGGGACGACAACAGGGGAGCTGTTTTTT. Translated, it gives CASSQAWAGTTTGELFF.

CDR3 amino acids: CASSSKQNSFTDTQYF. The CDR3 DNA reads as TGTGCCAGCAGCTCAAAACAGAACTCCTTCACAGATACGCAGTATTTT. The gene calls are TRBV4-2 and TRBJ2-3; D is unclear. Germline CDR1 and CDR2: LGHNA and YNFKEQ. The CDR3 length is 16 residues. V gave up 5 bases and J gave up 2 bases, with 17 bases separating them.

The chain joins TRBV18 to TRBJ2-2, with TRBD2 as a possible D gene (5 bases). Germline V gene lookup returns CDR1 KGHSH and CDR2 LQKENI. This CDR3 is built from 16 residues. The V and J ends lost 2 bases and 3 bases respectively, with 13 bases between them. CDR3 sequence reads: CASSPTGSRDTGELFF. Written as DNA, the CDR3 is TGTGCCAGCTCACCAACGGGGTCCCGTGACACCGGGGAGCTGTTTTTT.

CDR3 loop: CASSQLAGIPSEQYF. CDR3 sequence (DNA): TGTGCCAGCAGCCAACTAGCGGGAATCCCCAGCGAGCAGTACTTC. V usage is TRBV7-2 and J usage is TRBJ2-7; 10 positions agree with TRBD2. CDR1 is SGHTA, CDR2 FQGNSA, per germline. This CDR3 has 15 residues. Trimming took 5 bases from V and 6 from J; bases not matched to a gene: 10.

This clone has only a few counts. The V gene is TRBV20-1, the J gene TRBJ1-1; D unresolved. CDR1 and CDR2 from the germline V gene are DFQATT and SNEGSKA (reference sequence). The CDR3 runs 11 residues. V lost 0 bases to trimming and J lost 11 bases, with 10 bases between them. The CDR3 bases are TGCAGTGCTAGAGATCCGCCCTGGGCTTTCTTT. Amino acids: CSARDPPWAFF.

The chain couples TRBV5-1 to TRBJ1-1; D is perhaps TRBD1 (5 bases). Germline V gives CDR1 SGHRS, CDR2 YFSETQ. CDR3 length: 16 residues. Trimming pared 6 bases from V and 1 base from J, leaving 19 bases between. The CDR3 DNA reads TGCGCCAGCACCTTCGGACACACGCGAGAGAACACTGAAGCTTTCTTT. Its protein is CASTFGHTRENTEAFF.